The following is a T cell receptor beta chain sequence with its context. V was cut by 6 bases and J by 1 base, with 15 bases left in between. This CDR3 spans 15 amino acids. CDR1 is MGHRA and CDR2 is YSYEKL in the germline V gene. The data derive from a study of T cells in tuberculosis. Data came from immunoSEQ multiplex PCR; TCRdb stores just in-frame clones and leaves some out. This sample has some 25,000 clones, with around 95% found just once. Specimen: PBMCs. This chain joins TRBV4-1 and TRBJ2-5; the D gene is possibly TRBD2 (6 bases). The TCR sequence derives from a donor between 10 and 35 years old with latent tuberculosis or without tuberculosis infection. The CDR3 is CASSSFGTLQETQYF. CDR3 bases: TGCGCCAGCAGTTCTTTCGGGACTCTCCAAGAGACCCAGTACTTC.